This T cell receptor (beta chain) was sequenced in a study of T cell changes during pregnancy in multiple sclerosis. With V trimmed by 2 bases and J by 6 bases, 5 bases remained unmatched. This CDR3 has 15 residues. Germline V gives CDR1 ENHRY, CDR2 SYGVKD. The method was immunoSEQ multiplex PCR; TCRdb's version includes in-frame clones alone and lacks a portion of them. The sample yields 45,000 to 65,000 clones, more than 85% seen once. The sample consisted of peripheral blood, taken after pregnancy. This TCR came from a female donor in good health, enrolled as a control in a pregnancy study. This chain connects TRBV10-3 to TRBJ1-4, with 8 bases matching TRBD1. As DNA, the CDR3 is TGTGCCATCAGTGAGGGATACAGGGGGGATGAAAAACTGTTTTTT. Protein: CAISEGYRGDEKLFF.